The 28 T cell receptor beta chains presented below share a single source sample, sequenced in a study of cytomegalovirus exposure and HLA in healthy donors. PCR primers comprised 60 Vbeta and 13 Jbeta primers. The data were produced by immunoSEQ multiplex PCR, yet TCRdb's version contains in-frame clones alone and is incomplete. The profile shows roughly 110,000 clones, 70% to 85% of them singletons. Sequenced sample: PBMCs. The receptor set was obtained from a woman under 30 in good health and CMV-seronegative.

V and J are TRBV7-2 and TRBJ1-5; no clear D gene. The CDR3 covers 11 residues. Germline V gene lookup returns CDR1 SGHTA and CDR2 FQGNSA. Trimming stripped 5 bases from V and 6 bases from J, with 5 bases between. The CDR3 DNA follows: TGTGCCAGCAGCCCTACTCAGCCCCAGCATTTT. This sequence encodes CASSPTQPQHF.

This clone was detected a few times. This sequence joins TRBV6-1 and TRBJ2-7; the match to TRBD1 covers 9 bases. The J segment lost 3 bases and the V segment lost 6 bases, leaving 3 bases of the junction unmatched. Germline lookup yields CDR1 MNHNS and CDR2 SASEGT. The CDR3 consists of 13 residues. CDR3 in DNA: TGTGCCAGCAGCCGGGACAGGGACTACGAGCAGTACTTC. Amino acid sequence: CASSRDRDYEQYF.

The rearrangement joins TRBV7-9 to TRBJ1-3; D unresolved. This CDR3 is 14 amino acids long. The germline V gene encodes CDR1 SEHNR and CDR2 FQNEAQ (reference sequence). Trimming removed 2 bases from V and 3 bases from J, with 8 bases in between. CDR3 DNA: TGTGCCAGCAGCTTATCATCAGGTGGAAACACCATATATTTT. Translated, it gives CASSLSSGGNTIYF.

This chain links TRBV6-5 with TRBJ1-1, with D unresolved. The CDR3 loop spans 11 amino acids. Trimming shortened V by 8 bases and J by 4 bases, and 8 bases separated the two germline ends. Germline CDR1 reads MNHEY; CDR2 reads SVGAGI. CDR3 DNA sequence: TGTGCCAGCTGGCGGGGCACTGAAGCTTTCTTT. Translated: CASWRGTEAFF.

In DNA form, the CDR3 reads TGTGCCAGCAGCCGCGACAGGGTGGGAAACACCATATATTTT. Protein: CASSRDRVGNTIYF. This chain uses TRBV7-8 with TRBJ1-3; 7 bases agree with TRBD1. J gave up 4 bases and V 5 bases, and 5 bases lay outside the gene matches. CDR3 length: 14 residues. Germline CDR1 is SGHVS and CDR2 is FQNEAQ.

This clone has more than one count but fewer than ten. The chain has TRBV4-2 and TRBJ1-6; no definite D call. The CDR3 loop spans 14 amino acids. V was pared by 5 bases and J by 4 bases, with 9 bases between. Per the germline V gene, CDR1 is LGHNA and CDR2 is YNFKEQ. For the CDR3, the DNA is TGTGCCAGCAGCGGGAGCCGATATAATTCACCCCTCCACTTT. The encoded protein is CASSGSRYNSPLHF.

The table lists this clone with a few counts. J is TRBJ2-3 and V is TRBV5-1; the match to TRBD2 covers 9 bases. Unmatched junction bases numbered 4, after V lost 0 bases and J lost 8 bases. This CDR3 has 14 amino acids. In germline, CDR1 is SGHRS, CDR2 YFSETQ. The CDR3 is CASSLDSGSGTQYF. CDR3 sequence (DNA): TGCGCCAGCAGCTTGGATAGCGGGAGTGGTACGCAGTATTTT.

The chain links TRBV7-6 to TRBJ1-1; D unclear. V lost 1 base, J lost 0 bases, and 9 bases lay in between. The length of the CDR3 is 15 residues. The germline CDR1 and CDR2 sequences are SGHVS and FNYEAQ. CDR3 nucleotides: TGTGCCAGCAGCTTAGATCCAGGCGTGAACACTGAAGCTTTCTTT. Residues: CASSLDPGVNTEAFF.

The CDR3 sequence is CASSQTGVGTQYF. The CDR3 bases are TGTGCCAGCAGCCAAACAGGGGTAGGGACCCAGTACTTC. The genes are TRBV7-9 and TRBJ2-5; TRBD1 agrees at 7 bases. The CDR3 contains 13 residues. CDR1 is SEHNR, CDR2 FQNEAQ, per germline (reference sequence). V shed 5 bases and J 7 bases; nucleotides not matched to a gene: 7.

The CDR3 nucleotides read TGTGCCAGCAGCCCCGGGGGTATGAACACTGAAGCTTTCTTT. It codes for CASSPGGMNTEAFF. V and J are TRBV4-2 and TRBJ1-1, with TRBD1 as a possible D gene (5 bases). Per germline, CDR1 LGHNA and CDR2 YNFKEQ. V dropped 4 bases and J dropped 0 bases, with 9 bases sitting between them. This CDR3 has 14 residues.

The rearrangement links TRBV7-2 to TRBJ2-5; TRBD2 matches 7 bases. This CDR3 spans 16 amino acids. V was pared by 2 bases and J by 4 bases, with 10 bases of the junction left unmatched. Looked up from germline, CDR1 is SGHTA and CDR2 is FQGNSA. CDR3 protein: CASSLYRSGTGETQYF. The CDR3 DNA reads as TGTGCCAGCAGCTTATATCGGAGCGGGACGGGAGAGACCCAGTACTTC.

Only one count was recorded for this clone. The chain uses TRBV29-1 and TRBJ2-1; TRBD2 matches at 9 bases. V was pared by 6 bases and J by 10 bases, with 7 bases of the junction left unmatched. CDR1 is SQVTM, CDR2 ANQGSEA, per germline. The CDR3 extends over 12 amino acids. The CDR3 nucleotides are TGCAGCGTACGTAGCGGGGGTCAAGAGCAGTTCTTC. Protein: CSVRSGGQEQFF.

The table lists this clone with a few counts. The CDR3 sequence is CASSQEARNYGYTF. The CDR3 DNA follows: TGCGCCAGCAGCCAAGAAGCCCGGAACTATGGCTACACCTTC. The chain recombines TRBV4-3 with TRBJ1-2, with D unresolved. The CDR3 runs 14 residues. CDR1 is LGHNA and CDR2 is YSLEER in the germline V gene. Trimming took off 0 bases at V and 2 bases at J, with 7 bases between the two ends.

The rearrangement uses TRBV19 and TRBJ1-3; unclear D gene. The CDR3 covers 13 residues. V lost 10 bases and J 0 bases, leaving 10 bases between the germline ends. CDR1 is LNHDA, CDR2 SQIVND, per germline (reference sequence). Here the CDR3 reads CATQGGSGNTIYF. CDR3 nucleotides: TGTGCCACCCAAGGAGGCTCTGGAAACACCATATATTTT. Filled out from reference TRBV19 and TRBJ1-3, the complete variable domain reads DGGITQSPKYLFRKEGQNVTLSCEQNLNHDAMYWYRQDPGQGLRLIYYSQIVNDFQKGDIAEGYSVSREKKESFPLTVTSAQKNPTAFYLCATQGGSGNTIYFGEGSWLTVV.

This chain uses TRBV11-3 with TRBJ1-2; 7 bases map to TRBD1. The CDR3 is 15 residues long. Germline CDR1 and CDR2: SGHNT and YENEEA. Trimming at V came to 5 bases and at J to 4 bases, leaving 10 bases not matched to a gene. The CDR3 reads CASSPRSGQSYGYTF. The CDR3 DNA is TGTGCCAGCAGCCCTAGATCGGGACAGAGCTATGGCTACACCTTC. The full variable domain, in which reference TRBV11-3 and TRBJ1-2 provide the parts outside the CDR3, is EAGVVQSPRYKIIEKKQPVAFWCNPISGHNTLYWYLQNLGQGPELLIRYENEEAVDDSQLPKDRFSAERLKGVDSTLKIQPAELGDSAVYLCASSPRSGQSYGYTFGSGTRLTVV.

The CDR3 loop reads CASSLLWIAGGPVGTDTQYF. CDR3 DNA: TGTGCCAGCAGCCTATTGTGGATCGCGGGGGGGCCGGTTGGCACAGATACGCAGTATTTT. The rearrangement uses TRBV5-4 and TRBJ2-3; the match to TRBD2 covers 9 bases. Germline trimming cut 4 bases from V and 1 base from J; bases unmatched to any gene: 19. This CDR3 has 20 amino acids. Germline V gives CDR1 SGHNT, CDR2 YYREEE (reference sequence).

The rearrangement links TRBV28 to TRBJ2-3; a possible D gene is TRBD1 (6 bases). The germline V gene has CDR1 MDHEN and CDR2 SYDVKM. There are 13 residues in the CDR3. The V end was cut by 7 bases, the J end by 4 bases, with 12 bases between. The chain's CDR3 is CASTRGGSDTQYF. DNA of the CDR3: TGTGCCAGCACTCGTGGGGGCTCAGATACGCAGTATTTT.

The genes are TRBV19 and TRBJ1-1; 7 bases align to TRBD1. V was clipped by 4 bases and J by 0 bases; unmatched bases: 5. This CDR3 is 15 amino acids long. CDR1 and CDR2 (germline): LNHDA, SQIVND (reference sequence). The CDR3 protein is CASSRLQGMNTEAFF. The CDR3 DNA is TGTGCCAGTAGTAGGTTACAGGGGATGAACACTGAAGCTTTCTTT.

The CDR3 loop reads CASSVGTGGIYEQYF. The DNA of the CDR3 is TGCGCCAGCAGCGTCGGGACAGGGGGAATATACGAGCAGTACTTC. The chain carries TRBV5-1 and TRBJ2-7; 11 nucleotides line up with TRBD1. Losses at the gene ends were 4 bases for V and 4 bases for J; bases not matched to a gene: 7. Germline assignment: CDR1 SGHRS and CDR2 YFSETQ. This CDR3 has 15 amino acids.

V is TRBV18 and J is TRBJ1-2, with D unresolved. The CDR3 totals 12 residues. V was shortened by 2 bases and J by 5 bases, with 6 bases between the two germline ends. Germline V lookup: CDR1 KGHSH, CDR2 LQKENI. The CDR3 DNA follows: TGTGCCAGCTCACCATTCCGGTATGGCTACACCTTC. This codes for CASSPFRYGYTF.

The V and J genes are TRBV15 and TRBJ1-4, with D perhaps matching TRBD1 (5 bases). Germline CDR1 reads LNHNV; CDR2 reads YYDKDF (reference sequence). V was clipped by 2 bases and J by 7 bases, with 11 bases between them. CDR3 length: 14 residues. The CDR3 reads CATSRWAGFEKLFF. The CDR3 nucleotides read TGTGCCACCAGCAGATGGGCAGGGTTTGAAAAACTGTTTTTT.

The chain recombines TRBV6-5 with TRBJ2-3; D unclear. This CDR3 is 13 amino acids long. CDR1 and CDR2 (germline): MNHEY, SVGAGI. V lost 8 bases, J lost 0 bases, and 9 bases lay in between. The CDR3 here is CASSRVSTDTQYF. CDR3 in DNA: TGTGCCAGCTCCCGGGTTAGCACAGATACGCAGTATTTT.

J is TRBJ2-5 and V is TRBV28, with D perhaps matching TRBD2 (6 bases). The CDR3 extends over 14 amino acids. V lost 2 bases, J lost 4 bases, and 11 bases lay in between. Germline values: CDR1 MDHEN, CDR2 SYDVKM. The CDR3 reads CASSLTGVAETQYF. The CDR3 nucleotides read TGTGCCAGCAGTTTAACGGGAGTTGCAGAGACCCAGTACTTC. Variable domain in full (rest from reference TRBV28 and TRBJ2-5): DVKVTQSSRYLVKRTGEKVFLECVQDMDHENMFWYRQDPGLGLRLIYFSYDVKMKEKGDIPEGYSVSREKKERFSLILESASTNQTSMYLCASSLTGVAETQYFGPGTRLLVL.

The rearrangement uses TRBV19 and TRBJ1-1; D is unresolved. This CDR3 has 14 residues. CDR1 is LNHDA, CDR2 SQIVND, per germline (reference sequence). Deletions cut 3 bases from V and 2 bases from J, with 10 bases between. CDR3 in amino acids: CASSISSYNTEAFF. For the CDR3, the DNA is TGTGCCAGTAGTATTTCTTCCTACAACACTGAAGCTTTCTTT.

This clone was counted a single time. The CDR3 DNA reads as TGTGCCAGTAGTCCCAGGGGAGAAAGGTATGGCTACACCTTC. The encoded protein is CASSPRGERYGYTF. This chain connects TRBV19 to TRBJ1-2; maybe TRBD1 (6 bases). Per the germline V gene, CDR1 is LNHDA and CDR2 is SQIVND (reference sequence). This CDR3 has 14 residues. V was pared by 5 bases and J by 5 bases, with 15 bases between.

V and J are TRBV5-5 and TRBJ2-2; D possibly corresponds to TRBD1 (6 bases). Germline assignment: CDR1 SGHKS and CDR2 YYEKEE (reference sequence). V lost 6 bases to trimming and J lost 1 base, with 10 bases between them. The CDR3 covers 14 residues. DNA of the CDR3: TGTGCCAGCACCGAAGGGGGGAACACCGGGGAGCTGTTTTTT. Translation: CASTEGGNTGELFF.

The V and J genes are TRBV5-1 and TRBJ2-7, with D hard to call. This CDR3 region has 16 residues. CDR1 is SGHRS and CDR2 is YFSETQ in the germline V gene. The V end lost 3 bases, the J end lost 1 base, and 17 bases lay between the germline ends. Here the CDR3 reads CASSYQTARFSYEQYF. The CDR3 nucleotides read TGCGCCAGCAGCTACCAAACGGCCAGGTTTTCCTACGAGCAGTACTTC.

The rearrangement links TRBV19 to TRBJ1-6, with a possible D match to TRBD1 (5 bases). Trimming removed 1 base from V and 7 bases from J, with 11 bases in between. Germline V gene sequence: CDR1 LNHDA, CDR2 SQIVND (reference sequence). CDR3 length equals 15 residues. CDR3 residues: CASSIGQTSNSPLHF. CDR3 in DNA: TGTGCCAGTAGTATAGGACAGACCTCAAATTCACCCCTCCACTTT.